This TCR beta chain comes out of a study of CD8+CD57+ T cells in acquired aplastic anemia. Study information: The sorted CD4+ and CD8+ cells yielded an average around 3 ug of DNA.

This clonotype was observed a handful of times. The antigen is not known. General study points: Between the patient and control groups, CD8+ Simpson's diversity did not differ significantly. Patients shared approximately 30 CD8+ CDR3 sequences with controls.

TCR beta VDJ and CDR3 profiles were obtained from a genomic DNA template. Via MiXCR, TCRdb re-called the reads, giving one row per CDR3 protein. Here the sample spans around 190,000 distinct CDR3 sequences, 61% being singletons. V lost 4 bases to trimming and J lost 3 bases, with 14 bases between them. The length of the CDR3 is 15 residues. Germline V gene lookup returns CDR1 SNHLY and CDR2 FYNNEI. This chain connects TRBV2 to TRBJ2-3, with TRBD2 as a possible D gene (5 bases). Sequenced input: sorted CD4+, CD8+, or CD8+CD57+ T cells (not recorded which) from PBMCs. This clonotype was obtained from a human donor in good health. CDR3 region: CASSVNRGETDTQYF. CDR3 DNA sequence: TGTGCCAGCAGTGTTAATCGGGGAGAGACAGATACGCAGTATTTT.